What follows are 7 T cell receptor beta chains derived from one specimen sequenced in a study of shared clonotypes between healthy human individuals. Clones were read by immunoSEQ multiplex PCR, and TCRdb kept only the in-frame ones, dropping some. The sample has 300,000 to 400,000 clones, 74% seen once. Sequencing was done on a sample of memory CD4+ T cells sorted from blood. Specified subset: CD45RA-negative fraction. The origin of the receptors is a man aged 25-40 years in good health.

The chain has TRBV5-1 and TRBJ2-7; a weak D match, TRBD1 (5 bases). With 0 bases removed from V and 7 bases from J, the gap between germline ends came to 14 bases. The CDR3 has 14 amino acids. Germline V gene lookup returns CDR1 SGHRS and CDR2 YFSETQ. This CDR3 is CASSLGGDSLEQYF. For the CDR3, the DNA is TGCGCCAGCAGCTTGGGTGGAGACAGCCTGGAGCAGTACTTC.

The CDR3 here is CASSRLDSTRGNTIYF. The CDR3 bases are TGTGCCAGCAGCCGCCTAGACAGTACGAGGGGAAACACCATATATTTT. The chain combines TRBV7-8 with TRBJ1-3; maybe TRBD1 (5 bases). CDR1 and CDR2 from the germline V gene are SGHVS and FQNEAQ. The V end lost 5 bases, the J end lost 4 bases, and 18 bases lay between the germline ends. This CDR3 is built from 16 residues. Based on the CDR3 plus reference TRBV7-8 and TRBJ1-3, the full variable domain is GAGVSQSPRYKVAKRGQDVALRCDPISGHVSLFWYQQALGQGPEFLTYFQNEAQLDKSGLPSDRFFAERPEGSVSTLKIQRTQQEDSAVYLCASSRLDSTRGNTIYFGEGSWLTVV.

The chain links TRBV30 to TRBJ2-1; TRBD2 is a possible D gene (5 bases). V dropped 8 bases and J dropped 2 bases, with 7 bases sitting between them. CDR1 and CDR2 from the germline V gene are GTSNPN and SVGIG (reference sequence). This CDR3 contains 11 residues. In DNA, the CDR3 is TGTGCCCGGCGGGCCTACAATGAGCAGTTCTTC. It codes for CARRAYNEQFF.

V gene TRBV29-1 combines with J gene TRBJ1-5; TRBD1 agrees at 8 bases. Trimming at V came to 5 bases and at J to 5 bases, leaving 5 bases not matched to a gene. In germline, CDR1 is SQVTM, CDR2 ANQGSEA. This CDR3 is 13 amino acids long. The CDR3 DNA sequence: TGCAGCGTTAGACAGGGGAAGGATCAGCCCCAGCATTTT. Amino acid sequence: CSVRQGKDQPQHF.

There are many counts of this clone. The chain links TRBV5-1 to TRBJ2-3; D gene ambiguous. The V end lost 4 bases, the J end lost 1 base, and 10 bases lay between the germline ends. The CDR3 has 14 amino acids. Germline CDR1 SGHRS, CDR2 YFSETQ. In DNA form, the CDR3 reads TGCGCCAGCAGCCCCCAAAAAGGCACAGATACGCAGTATTTT. This sequence encodes CASSPQKGTDTQYF.

The gene calls are TRBV5-4 and TRBJ2-5; D gene ambiguous. V gave up 3 bases and J gave up 1 base, with 25 bases separating them. The CDR3 sequence is 19 residues long. Germline lookup yields CDR1 SGHNT and CDR2 YYREEE (reference sequence). CDR3 DNA sequence: TGTGCCAGCAGCTGGAAGGTGGGAACTGGGTGGGCTTCCCAAGAGACCCAGTACTTC. Its translation is CASSWKVGTGWASQETQYF.

Worth noting for this clone: This may stem from a read error, because a much larger clone lies one nucleotide away. Other DNA sequences in this sample translate to the same CDR3. This chain joins TRBV10-2 and TRBJ2-7; 9 nucleotides line up with TRBD1. J gave up 3 bases and V 4 bases, and 13 bases lay outside the gene matches. CDR1 is WSHSY, CDR2 SAAADI, per germline. The CDR3 is made up of 17 amino acids. The CDR3 DNA follows: TGCGCCAGCAGTGTGGGTAACAGGGGGCGCTTAAACTACGAGCAGTACTTC. Protein sequence: CASSVGNRGRLNYEQYF.